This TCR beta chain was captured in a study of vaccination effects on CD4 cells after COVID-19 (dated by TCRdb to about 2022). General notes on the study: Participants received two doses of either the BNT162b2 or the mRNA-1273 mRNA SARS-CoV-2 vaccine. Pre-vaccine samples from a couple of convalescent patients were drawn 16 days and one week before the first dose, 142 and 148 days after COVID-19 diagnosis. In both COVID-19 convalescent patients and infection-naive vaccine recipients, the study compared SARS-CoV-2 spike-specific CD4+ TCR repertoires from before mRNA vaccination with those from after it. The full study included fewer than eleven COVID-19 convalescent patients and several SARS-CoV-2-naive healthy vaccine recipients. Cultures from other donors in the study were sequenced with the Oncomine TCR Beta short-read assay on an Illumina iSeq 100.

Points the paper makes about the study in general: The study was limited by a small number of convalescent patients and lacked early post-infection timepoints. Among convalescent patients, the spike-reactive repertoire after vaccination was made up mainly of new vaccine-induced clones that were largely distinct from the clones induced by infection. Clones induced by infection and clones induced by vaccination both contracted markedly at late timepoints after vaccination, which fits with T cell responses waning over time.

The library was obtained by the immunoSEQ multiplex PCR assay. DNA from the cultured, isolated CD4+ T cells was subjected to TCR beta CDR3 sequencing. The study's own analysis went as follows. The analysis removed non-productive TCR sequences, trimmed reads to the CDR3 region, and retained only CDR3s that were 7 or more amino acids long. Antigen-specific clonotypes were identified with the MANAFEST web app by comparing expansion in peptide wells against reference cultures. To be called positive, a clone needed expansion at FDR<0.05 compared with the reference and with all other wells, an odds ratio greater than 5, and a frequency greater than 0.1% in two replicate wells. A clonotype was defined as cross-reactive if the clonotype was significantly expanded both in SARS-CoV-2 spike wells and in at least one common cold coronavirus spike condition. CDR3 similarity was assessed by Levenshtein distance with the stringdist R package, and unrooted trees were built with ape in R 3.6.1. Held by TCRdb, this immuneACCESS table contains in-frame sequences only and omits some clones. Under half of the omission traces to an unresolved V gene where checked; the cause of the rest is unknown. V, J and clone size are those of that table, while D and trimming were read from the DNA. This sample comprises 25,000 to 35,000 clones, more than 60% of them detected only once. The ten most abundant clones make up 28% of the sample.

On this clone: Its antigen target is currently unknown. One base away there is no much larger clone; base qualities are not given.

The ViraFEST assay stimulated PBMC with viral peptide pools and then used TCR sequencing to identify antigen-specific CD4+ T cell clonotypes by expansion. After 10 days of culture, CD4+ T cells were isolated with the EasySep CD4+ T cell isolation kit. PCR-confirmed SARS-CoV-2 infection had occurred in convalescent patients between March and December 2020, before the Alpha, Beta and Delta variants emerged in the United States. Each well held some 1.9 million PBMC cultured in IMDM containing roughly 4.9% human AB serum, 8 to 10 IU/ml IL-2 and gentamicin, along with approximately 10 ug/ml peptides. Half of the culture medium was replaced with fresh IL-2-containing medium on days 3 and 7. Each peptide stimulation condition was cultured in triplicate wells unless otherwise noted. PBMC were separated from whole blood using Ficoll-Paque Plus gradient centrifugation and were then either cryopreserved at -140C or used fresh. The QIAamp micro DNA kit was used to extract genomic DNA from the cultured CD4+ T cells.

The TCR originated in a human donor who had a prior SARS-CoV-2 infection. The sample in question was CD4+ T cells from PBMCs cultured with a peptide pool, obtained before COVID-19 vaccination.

The CDR3 protein is CASSPWTGVGLSLPTTEAFF. The DNA is TGCGCCAGCAGCCCCTGGACAGGGGTTGGGTTGAGTCTCCCCACCACTGAAGCTTTCTTT. Here the chain combines TRBV5-1 and TRBJ1-1; 9 junctional bases match TRBD1. For CDR1 and CDR2, the germline V gene lists SGHRS and YFSETQ. Here V drops 4 bases and J drops 4 bases, and the junction holds 23 bases not matched to any gene. From the cysteine through the phenylalanine, the CDR3 covers 20 amino acids. Only the CDR3 DNA is retained, 60 bases long and in frame from the first base. Supplemented by the reference TRBV5-1 and TRBJ1-1 proteins around the CDR3, the complete variable domain is KAGVTQTPRYLIKTRGQQVTLSCSPISGHRSVSWYQQTPGQGLQFLFEYFSETQRNKGNFPGRFSGRQFSNSRSEMNVSTLELGDSALYLCASSPWTGVGLSLPTTEAFFGQGTRLTVV.